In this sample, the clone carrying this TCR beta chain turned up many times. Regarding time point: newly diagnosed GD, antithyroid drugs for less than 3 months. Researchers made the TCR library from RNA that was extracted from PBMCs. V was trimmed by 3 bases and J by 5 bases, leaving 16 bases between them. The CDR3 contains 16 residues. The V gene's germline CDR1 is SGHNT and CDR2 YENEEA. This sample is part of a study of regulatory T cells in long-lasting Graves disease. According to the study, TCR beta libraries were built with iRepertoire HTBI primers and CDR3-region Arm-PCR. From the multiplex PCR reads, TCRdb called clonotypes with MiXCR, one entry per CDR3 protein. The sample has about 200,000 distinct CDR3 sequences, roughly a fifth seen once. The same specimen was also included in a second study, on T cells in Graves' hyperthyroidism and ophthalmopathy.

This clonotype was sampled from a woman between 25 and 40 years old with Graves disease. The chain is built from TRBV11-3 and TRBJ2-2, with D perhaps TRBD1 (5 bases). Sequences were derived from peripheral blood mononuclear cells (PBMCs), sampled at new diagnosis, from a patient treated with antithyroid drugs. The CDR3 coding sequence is TGTGCCAGCAGCTTGATCCTCGCAGGGTCAACCGGGGAGCTGTTTTTT. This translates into CASSLILAGSTGELFF. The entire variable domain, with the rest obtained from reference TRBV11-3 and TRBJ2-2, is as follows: EAGVVQSPRYKIIEKKQPVAFWCNPISGHNTLYWYLQNLGQGPELLIRYENEEAVDDSQLPKDRFSAERLKGVDSTLKIQPAELGDSAVYLCASSLILAGSTGELFFGEGSRLTVL.